This T cell receptor beta chain was obtained from a study of blood T cell repertoires in COVID-19. TCRdb's copy holds only in-frame clones and misses some; the assay was immunoSEQ multiplex PCR. This sample has about 140,000 clones, with over 60% found just once. Trimming pared 3 bases from V and 10 bases from J, leaving 9 bases between. The CDR3 extends over 11 amino acids. Germline V gene data show CDR1 as GTSNPN and CDR2 as SVGIG (reference sequence). The chain is built from TRBV30 and TRBJ1-4; unclear D gene. Material for sequencing was peripheral blood. The receptor's source is a woman aged 80 or over with active or convalescent COVID-19. The DNA for the CDR3 is TGTGCCTGGAGCTCCAGCGGAAAACTGTTTTTT. Translated: CAWSSSGKLFF.